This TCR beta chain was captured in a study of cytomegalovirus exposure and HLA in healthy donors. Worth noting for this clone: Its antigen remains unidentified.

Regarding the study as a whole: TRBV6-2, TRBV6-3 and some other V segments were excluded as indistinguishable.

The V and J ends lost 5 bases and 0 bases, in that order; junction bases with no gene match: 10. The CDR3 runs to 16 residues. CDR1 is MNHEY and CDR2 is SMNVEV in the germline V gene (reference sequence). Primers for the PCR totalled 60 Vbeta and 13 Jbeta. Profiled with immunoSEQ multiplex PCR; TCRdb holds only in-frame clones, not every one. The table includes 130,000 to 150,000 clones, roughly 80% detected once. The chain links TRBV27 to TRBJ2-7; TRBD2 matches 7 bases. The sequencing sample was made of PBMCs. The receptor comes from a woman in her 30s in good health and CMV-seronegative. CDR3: CASSPASGRSSYEQYF. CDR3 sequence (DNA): TGTGCCAGCAGTCCTGCTAGCGGTAGAAGCTCCTACGAGCAGTACTTC.